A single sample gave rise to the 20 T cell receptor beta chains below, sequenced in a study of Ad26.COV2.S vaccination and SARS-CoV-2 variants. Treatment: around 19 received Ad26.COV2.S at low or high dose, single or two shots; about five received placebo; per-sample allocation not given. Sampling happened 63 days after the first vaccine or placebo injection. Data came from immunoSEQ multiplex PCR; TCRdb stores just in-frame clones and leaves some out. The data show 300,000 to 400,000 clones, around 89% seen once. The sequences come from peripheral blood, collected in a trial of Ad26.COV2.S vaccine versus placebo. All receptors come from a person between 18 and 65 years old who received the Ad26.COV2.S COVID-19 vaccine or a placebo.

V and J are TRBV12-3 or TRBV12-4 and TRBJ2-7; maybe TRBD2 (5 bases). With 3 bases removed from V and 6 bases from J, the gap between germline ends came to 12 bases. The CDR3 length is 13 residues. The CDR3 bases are TGTGCCAGCAGTTTCCGCGGGCGGGTCGAGCAGTACTTC. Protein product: CASSFRGRVEQYF.

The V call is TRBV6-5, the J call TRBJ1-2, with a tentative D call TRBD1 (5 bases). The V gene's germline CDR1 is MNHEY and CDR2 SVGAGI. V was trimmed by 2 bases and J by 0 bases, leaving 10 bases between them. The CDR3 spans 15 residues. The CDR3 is CASSYGRGSNYGYTF. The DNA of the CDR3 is TGTGCCAGCAGTTACGGGAGGGGCTCTAACTATGGCTACACCTTC.

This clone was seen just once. CDR3 in DNA: TGTGCCAGCAGTTACGGACAGGGTATCTCTGGGGCCAACGTCCTGACTTTC. This codes for CASSYGQGISGANVLTF. The chain links TRBV6-2 or TRBV6-3 to TRBJ2-6; TRBD1 matches 8 bases. The V and J ends lost 2 bases and 0 bases, in that order; junction bases with no gene match: 3. The germline V gene has CDR1 MNHEY and CDR2 SVGEGT. The CDR3 runs to 17 residues.

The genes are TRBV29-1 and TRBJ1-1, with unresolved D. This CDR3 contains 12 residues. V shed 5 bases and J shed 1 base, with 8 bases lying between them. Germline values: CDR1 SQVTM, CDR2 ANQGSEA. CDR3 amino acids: CSVLARNTEAFF. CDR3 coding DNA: TGCAGCGTTTTGGCCAGGAACACTGAAGCTTTCTTT. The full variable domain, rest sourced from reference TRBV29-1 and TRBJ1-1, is SAVISQKPSRDICQRGTSLTIQCQVDSQVTMMFWYRQQPGQSLTLIATANQGSEATYESGFVIDKFPISRPNLTFSTLTVSNMSPEDSSIYLCSVLARNTEAFFGQGTRLTVV.

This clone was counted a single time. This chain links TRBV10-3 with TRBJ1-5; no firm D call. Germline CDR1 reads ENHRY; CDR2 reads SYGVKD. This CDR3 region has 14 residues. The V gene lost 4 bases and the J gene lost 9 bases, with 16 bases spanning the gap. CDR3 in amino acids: CAISADSLGGPQHF. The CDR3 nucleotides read TGTGCCATCAGTGCCGATTCCCTAGGAGGGCCCCAGCATTTT.

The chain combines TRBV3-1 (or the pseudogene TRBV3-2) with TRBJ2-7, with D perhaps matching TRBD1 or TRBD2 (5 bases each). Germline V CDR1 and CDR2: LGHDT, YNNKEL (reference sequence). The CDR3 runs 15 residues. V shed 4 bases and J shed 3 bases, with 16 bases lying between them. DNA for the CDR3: TGTGCCAGCAGCCTCCGGGACCGACGTCTCTACGAGCAGTACTTC. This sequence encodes CASSLRDRRLYEQYF.

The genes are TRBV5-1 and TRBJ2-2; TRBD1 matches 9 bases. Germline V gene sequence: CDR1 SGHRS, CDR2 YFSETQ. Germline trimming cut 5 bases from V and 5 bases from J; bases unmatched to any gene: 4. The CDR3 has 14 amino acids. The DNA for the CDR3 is TGCGCCAGCAGTGACAGGGGGTTGACCGGGGAGCTGTTTTTT. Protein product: CASSDRGLTGELFF. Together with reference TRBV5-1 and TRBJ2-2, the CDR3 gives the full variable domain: KAGVTQTPRYLIKTRGQQVTLSCSPISGHRSVSWYQQTPGQGLQFLFEYFSETQRNKGNFPGRFSGRQFSNSRSEMNVSTLELGDSALYLCASSDRGLTGELFFGEGSRLTVL.

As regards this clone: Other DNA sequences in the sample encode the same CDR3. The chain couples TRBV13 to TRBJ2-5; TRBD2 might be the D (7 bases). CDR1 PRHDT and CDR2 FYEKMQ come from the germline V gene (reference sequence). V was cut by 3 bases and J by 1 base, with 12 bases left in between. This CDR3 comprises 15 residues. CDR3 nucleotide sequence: TGTGCCAGCAGCTTGGGGGGGGGCCCCCAAGAGACCCAGTACTTC. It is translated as CASSLGGGPQETQYF.

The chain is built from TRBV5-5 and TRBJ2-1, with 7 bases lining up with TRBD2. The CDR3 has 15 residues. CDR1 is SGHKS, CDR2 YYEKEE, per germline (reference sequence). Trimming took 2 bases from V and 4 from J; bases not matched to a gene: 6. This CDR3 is CASSLWLAAYNEQFF. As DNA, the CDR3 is TGTGCCAGCAGCTTATGGCTAGCGGCATACAATGAGCAGTTCTTC.

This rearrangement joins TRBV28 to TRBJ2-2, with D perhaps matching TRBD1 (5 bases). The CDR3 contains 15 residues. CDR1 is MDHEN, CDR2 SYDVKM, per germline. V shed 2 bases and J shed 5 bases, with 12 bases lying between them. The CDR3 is CASSLMQGFTGELFF. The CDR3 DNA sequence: TGTGCCAGCAGTTTAATGCAGGGATTTACCGGGGAGCTGTTTTTT.

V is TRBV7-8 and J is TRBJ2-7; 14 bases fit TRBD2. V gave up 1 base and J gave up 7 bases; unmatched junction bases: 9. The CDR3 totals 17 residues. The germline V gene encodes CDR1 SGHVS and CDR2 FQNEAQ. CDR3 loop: CASSLVGGGLAGVEQYF. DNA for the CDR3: TGTGCCAGCAGCTTAGTAGGGGGGGGACTAGCGGGAGTTGAGCAGTACTTC.

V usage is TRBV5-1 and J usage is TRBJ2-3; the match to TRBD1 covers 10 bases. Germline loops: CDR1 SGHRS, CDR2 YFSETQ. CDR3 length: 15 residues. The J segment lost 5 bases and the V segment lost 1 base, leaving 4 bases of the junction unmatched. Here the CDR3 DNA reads TGCGCCAGCAGCTTGTGGGGACAGGGGAGAGATACGCAGTATTTT. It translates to CASSLWGQGRDTQYF. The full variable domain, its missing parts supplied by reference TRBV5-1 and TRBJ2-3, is KAGVTQTPRYLIKTRGQQVTLSCSPISGHRSVSWYQQTPGQGLQFLFEYFSETQRNKGNFPGRFSGRQFSNSRSEMNVSTLELGDSALYLCASSLWGQGRDTQYFGPGTRLTVL.

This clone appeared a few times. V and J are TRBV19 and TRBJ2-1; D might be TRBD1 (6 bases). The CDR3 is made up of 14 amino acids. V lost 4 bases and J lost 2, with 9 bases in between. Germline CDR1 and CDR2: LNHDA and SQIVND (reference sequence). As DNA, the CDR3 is TGTGCCAGTAGTACAGGGGACCCCTACAATGAGCAGTTCTTC. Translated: CASSTGDPYNEQFF.

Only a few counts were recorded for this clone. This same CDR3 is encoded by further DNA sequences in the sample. In DNA, the CDR3 is TGCAGCGTTTTCGGGACGGGGAATGGCTACACCTTC. Protein sequence: CSVFGTGNGYTF. The genes are TRBV29-1 and TRBJ1-2; TRBD1 might be the D (5 bases). The V and J ends lost 5 bases and 6 bases respectively, with 13 bases between them. The CDR3 sequence is 12 residues long. From germline, CDR1 is SQVTM and CDR2 ANQGSEA.

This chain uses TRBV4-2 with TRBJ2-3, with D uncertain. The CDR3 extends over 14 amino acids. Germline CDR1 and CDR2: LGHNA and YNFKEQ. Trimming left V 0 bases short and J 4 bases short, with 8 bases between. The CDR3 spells CASSQELVSDTQYF. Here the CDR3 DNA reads TGTGCCAGCAGCCAAGAGCTAGTTTCAGATACGCAGTATTTT.

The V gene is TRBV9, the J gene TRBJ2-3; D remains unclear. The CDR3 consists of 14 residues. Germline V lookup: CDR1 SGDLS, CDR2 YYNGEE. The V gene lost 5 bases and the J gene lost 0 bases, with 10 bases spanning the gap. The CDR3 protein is CASRKGPSTDTQYF. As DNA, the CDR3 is TGTGCCAGCAGGAAGGGCCCCAGCACAGATACGCAGTATTTT.

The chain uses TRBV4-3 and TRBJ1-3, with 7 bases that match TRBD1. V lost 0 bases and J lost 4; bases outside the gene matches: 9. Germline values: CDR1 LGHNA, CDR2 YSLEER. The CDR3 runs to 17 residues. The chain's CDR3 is CASSQDGETGSGNTIYF. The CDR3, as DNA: TGCGCCAGCAGCCAAGACGGAGAGACAGGGTCGGGAAACACCATATATTTT.

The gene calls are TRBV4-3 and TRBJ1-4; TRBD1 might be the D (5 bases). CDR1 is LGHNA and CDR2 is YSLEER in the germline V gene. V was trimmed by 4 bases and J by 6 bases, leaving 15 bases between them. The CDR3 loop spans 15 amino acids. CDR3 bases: TGCGCCAGCAGCCGCGCGGGGGACTGGGATGAAAAACTGTTTTTT. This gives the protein CASSRAGDWDEKLFF.

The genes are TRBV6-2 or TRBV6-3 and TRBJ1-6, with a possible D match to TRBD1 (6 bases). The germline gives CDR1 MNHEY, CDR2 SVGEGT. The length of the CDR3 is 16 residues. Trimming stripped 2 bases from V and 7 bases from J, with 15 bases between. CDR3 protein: CASSYVGGAQNSPLHF. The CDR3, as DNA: TGTGCCAGCAGTTACGTTGGGGGCGCCCAGAATTCACCCCTCCACTTT.

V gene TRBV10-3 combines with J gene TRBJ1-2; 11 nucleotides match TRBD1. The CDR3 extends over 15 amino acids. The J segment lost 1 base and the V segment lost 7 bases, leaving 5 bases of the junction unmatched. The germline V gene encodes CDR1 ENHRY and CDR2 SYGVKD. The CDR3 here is CAITRTGGSNYGYTF. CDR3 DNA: TGTGCCATCACCCGGACAGGGGGCAGTAACTATGGCTACACCTTC.